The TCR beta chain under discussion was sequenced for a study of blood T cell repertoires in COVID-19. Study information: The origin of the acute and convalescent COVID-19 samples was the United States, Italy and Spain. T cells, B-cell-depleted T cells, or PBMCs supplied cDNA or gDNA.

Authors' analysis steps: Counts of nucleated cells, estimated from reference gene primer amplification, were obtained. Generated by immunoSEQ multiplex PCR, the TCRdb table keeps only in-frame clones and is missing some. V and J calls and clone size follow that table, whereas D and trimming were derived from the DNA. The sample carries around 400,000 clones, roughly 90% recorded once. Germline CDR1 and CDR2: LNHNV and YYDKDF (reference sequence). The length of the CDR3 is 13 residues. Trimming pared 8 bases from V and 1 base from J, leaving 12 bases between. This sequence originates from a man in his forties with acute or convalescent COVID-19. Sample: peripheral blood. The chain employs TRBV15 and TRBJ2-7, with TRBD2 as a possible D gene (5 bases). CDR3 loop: CATASGRSYEQYF. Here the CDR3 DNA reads TGTGCCACCGCGAGCGGACGTTCCTACGAGCAGTACTTC.